Presented here are 10 T cell receptor beta chains from one specimen sequenced in a study of OX40 agonist ivuxolimab in advanced cancers. TCRdb's table, derived via immunoSEQ multiplex PCR, lists solely in-frame clones and lacks some. The table shows 25,000 to 30,000 clones, with just under 80% occurring only once. The specimen was CD4+ or CD8+ T cells sorted from blood, collected in a trial of the OX40 agonist ivuxolimab. The receptors derive from an adult with an advanced solid tumor such as melanoma, head and neck, liver or kidney cancer.

CDR3: CASSEGPSRDPGNTIYF. DNA of the CDR3: TGTGCCAGCAGTGAAGGCCCCAGCAGGGACCCTGGAAACACCATATATTTT. J is TRBJ1-3 and V is TRBV6-1, with a tentative D call TRBD1 (5 bases). The ends were cut back, 1 base at V and 2 bases at J, with 15 bases in the middle. Germline V CDR1 and CDR2: MNHNS, SASEGT. The CDR3 has 17 residues.

The gene calls are TRBV11-2 and TRBJ2-2; 7 bases agree with TRBD1. Germline V gene lookup returns CDR1 SGHAT and CDR2 FQNNGV. The CDR3 extends over 15 amino acids. J gave up 7 bases and V 1 base, and 6 bases lay outside the gene matches. The CDR3 here is CASSLALGGGGELFF. The CDR3 DNA sequence: TGTGCCAGCAGCTTAGCGTTAGGGGGCGGCGGGGAGCTGTTTTTT.

The chain is built from TRBV7-2 and TRBJ1-5; D is ambiguous. The CDR3 runs to 14 residues. Trimming removed 7 bases at V and 1 base at J, with 11 bases between. In germline, CDR1 is SGHTA, CDR2 FQGNSA. In DNA, the CDR3 is TGTGCCAGCACCTCGGGCGGGAGCAATCAGCCCCAGCATTTT. Translated, it gives CASTSGGSNQPQHF.

This chain joins TRBV9 and TRBJ2-7; maybe TRBD1 (6 bases). Trimming shortened V by 0 bases and J by 6 bases, and 13 bases separated the two germline ends. The V gene's germline CDR1 is SGDLS and CDR2 YYNGEE. There are 14 residues in the CDR3. CDR3 loop: CASSVETGWGEQYF. CDR3 sequence (DNA): TGTGCCAGCAGCGTAGAAACAGGGTGGGGCGAGCAGTACTTC.

This chain uses TRBV4-3 with TRBJ1-4, with unresolved D. The CDR3 runs 12 residues. V was pared by 0 bases and J by 8 bases, with 4 bases between. Germline V gene data show CDR1 as LGHNA and CDR2 as YSLEER. The CDR3 sequence is CASSQDFEKLFF. The CDR3 region has the DNA TGCGCCAGCAGCCAAGATTTCGAAAAACTGTTTTTT.

The rearrangement links TRBV2 to TRBJ2-3, with 15 bases aligning to TRBD2. Germline CDR1 and CDR2: SNHLY and FYNNEI. J was trimmed by 0 bases and V by 6 bases; bases with no gene match: 4. This CDR3 is built from 17 residues. CDR3 sequence (DNA): TGTGCCAGCAGAGGACTAGCGGGGGGGACTAGCACAGATACGCAGTATTTT. This encodes CASRGLAGGTSTDTQYF. Based on the CDR3 plus reference TRBV2 and TRBJ2-3, the full variable domain is EPEVTQTPSHQVTQMGQEVILRCVPISNHLYFYWYRQILGQKVEFLVSFYNNEISEKSEIFDDQFSVERPDGSNFTLKIRSTKLEDSAMYFCASRGLAGGTSTDTQYFGPGTRLTVL.

The rearrangement links TRBV7-2 to TRBJ2-7, with 9 positions matching TRBD2. The CDR3 runs to 15 residues. Unmatched junction bases numbered 8, after V lost 5 bases and J lost 3 bases. Germline CDR1 SGHTA, CDR2 FQGNSA. The CDR3 here is CASSPGLASYYEQYF. CDR3 bases: TGTGCCAGCAGCCCGGGACTAGCCAGTTACTACGAGCAGTACTTC.

The rearrangement uses TRBV28 and TRBJ1-2; 7 nucleotides agree with TRBD1. V trimming: 5 bases; J trimming: 1 base; junction bases outside the gene matches: 10. CDR1 and CDR2 from the germline V gene are MDHEN and SYDVKM. The CDR3 spans 16 residues. The CDR3 spells CASSSDRERYNYGYTF. Here the CDR3 DNA reads TGTGCCAGCAGTAGCGACAGGGAGAGATATAACTATGGCTACACCTTC.

This chain links TRBV6-6 with TRBJ1-5; TRBD1 is a possible D gene (5 bases). The germline gives CDR1 MNHNY, CDR2 SVGAGI (reference sequence). The ends were cut back, 11 bases at V and 4 bases at J, with 9 bases in the middle. CDR3 size: 11 residues. The CDR3 is CASGNNQPQHF. The CDR3 nucleotides read TGTGCCTCAGGGAATAATCAGCCCCAGCATTTT.

This chain connects TRBV6-6 to TRBJ2-5; D gene uncertain. The CDR3 has 14 amino acids. V lost 4 bases and J lost 2, with 11 bases in between. The V gene's germline CDR1 is MNHNY and CDR2 SVGAGI (reference sequence). The CDR3 sequence is CASSSLRVQETQYF. In DNA form, the CDR3 reads TGTGCCAGCAGTTCGCTTAGGGTACAAGAGACCCAGTACTTC.